The sequence of this T cell receptor beta chain was determined in a study of blood T cell repertoires in COVID-19. Study at large: The United States, Italy and Spain were the sources of the acute and convalescent COVID-19 samples. Nucleic acid was either cDNA or gDNA, and it came from T cells, B-cell-depleted T cells, or PBMCs.

The authors' processing: From reference gene primer amplification, estimates of nucleated cell counts were derived. The assay was immunoSEQ multiplex PCR, and TCRdb's table has in-frame clones only and misses some. The V and J calls and clone size were taken over from that table, and D and trimming were inferred from the DNA. The sample yields 85,000 or so clones, around 81% seen once. The V gene's germline CDR1 is SGHRS and CDR2 YFSETQ. After removal of 4 bases from V and 2 bases from J, the junction contained 7 bases not matched to a gene. This CDR3 contains 15 residues. This clone occurred a few times.

The source material was peripheral blood. The chain couples TRBV5-1 to TRBJ2-5; 8 nucleotides agree with TRBD2. This clonotype was sampled from a man older than 75 with acute or convalescent COVID-19. CDR3 sequence (DNA): TGCGCCAGCAGCCTATTAGGGACTAGTCAAGAGACCCAGTACTTC. Its translation is CASSLLGTSQETQYF.